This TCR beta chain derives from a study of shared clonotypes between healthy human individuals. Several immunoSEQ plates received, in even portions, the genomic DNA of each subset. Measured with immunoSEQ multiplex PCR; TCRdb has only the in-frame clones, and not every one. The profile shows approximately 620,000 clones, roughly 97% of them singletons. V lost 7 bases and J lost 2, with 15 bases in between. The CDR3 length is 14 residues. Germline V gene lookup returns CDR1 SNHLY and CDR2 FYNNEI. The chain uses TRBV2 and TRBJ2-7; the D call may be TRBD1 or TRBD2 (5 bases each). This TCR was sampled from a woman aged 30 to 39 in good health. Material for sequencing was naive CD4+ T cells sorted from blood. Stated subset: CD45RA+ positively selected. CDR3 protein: CASTRDEGTYEQYF. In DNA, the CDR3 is TGTGCCAGCACCCGGGACGAAGGTACCTACGAGCAGTACTTC.